This T cell receptor (beta chain) is drawn from a study of cytomegalovirus exposure and HLA in healthy donors. Study-wide points: It was reportedly the case that the classifier diagnosed cytomegalovirus status with high specificity and sensitivity.

Use of 60 Vbeta and 13 Jbeta primers characterized the PCR. Using immunoSEQ multiplex PCR, the repertoire was profiled, and TCRdb retains in-frame clones only, with some absent. This sample has around 150,000 clones, with about 85% found just once. Regarding this clone: Its antigen is still unknown.

The V end lost 5 bases, the J end lost 0 bases, and 16 bases lay between the germline ends. Germline loops: CDR1 SEHNR, CDR2 FQNEAQ (reference sequence). The CDR3 extends over 17 amino acids. This sequence was found in a human donor in good health. Specimen: PBMCs. The gene calls are TRBV7-9 and TRBJ2-2; weak D call: TRBD1 (6 bases). CDR3 nucleotide sequence: TGTGCCAGCAGCGCACCCCGGGGACAATCGAACACCGGGGAGCTGTTTTTT. Its protein product is CASSAPRGQSNTGELFF.